This T cell receptor (beta chain) derives from a study of T-cell memory formation after mild COVID-19. This clonotype was observed a handful of times. From the 5' RACE reads, TCRdb called clonotypes with MiXCR, one entry per CDR3 protein. In the table there are 300,000 or so distinct CDR3 sequences, around 15% of which are singletons. The sequenced material came from PBMCs or a T cell subset sorted from them (not recorded which). The receptor was isolated from a man between 18 and 35 years old who had mild COVID-19 (a few samples of this study predate the infection). Cell type and time point are not known.

This CDR3 is CASSLDTTNYGYTF. CDR3 coding DNA: TGTGCCAGCAGCTTGGACACAACTAACTATGGCTACACCTTC. This sequence joins TRBV5-5 and TRBJ1-2; D not resolved. V was pared by 0 bases and J by 0 bases, with 6 bases between. Germline V CDR1 and CDR2: SGHKS, YYEKEE (reference sequence). This CDR3 contains 14 residues.